This T cell receptor beta chain emerged from a study of blood T cell repertoires in COVID-19. The CDR3 has 14 amino acids. Trimming at V came to 4 bases and at J to 4 bases, leaving 8 bases not matched to a gene. CDR1 is SQVTM, CDR2 ANQGSEA, per germline. This table comes from immunoSEQ multiplex PCR, and its TCRdb copy is limited to in-frame clones, with some not included. The sample has about 150,000 clones; around 83% are singletons. V gene TRBV29-1 combines with J gene TRBJ1-1; 8 nucleotides line up with TRBD1. This TCR was sampled from a woman aged 60-75 years with COVID-19, enrolled during active disease. The sequenced sample consisted of peripheral blood. CDR3 amino acids: CSVVVIGTGTEAFF. The CDR3 coding sequence is TGCAGCGTTGTTGTAATAGGGACAGGCACTGAAGCTTTCTTT. The whole variable domain, remainder taken from reference TRBV29-1 and TRBJ1-1, is SAVISQKPSRDICQRGTSLTIQCQVDSQVTMMFWYRQQPGQSLTLIATANQGSEATYESGFVIDKFPISRPNLTFSTLTVSNMSPEDSSIYLCSVVVIGTGTEAFFGQGTRLTVV.